These 7 T cell receptor beta chains were sequenced from one sample in a study of Graves' ophthalmopathy and Graves' hyperthyroidism. Using RNA transcripts, the TCR beta CDR3 regions were amplified. Second-round multiplex PCR followed a first-round RT-PCR using HTBI primers. TCRdb re-analysed the multiplex PCR reads in MiXCR, keeping a single row per CDR3 protein. The sample lists 450,000 or so distinct CDR3 sequences; about 15% were seen once. The source material was blood. The receptors come from a woman aged 30 to 39 with Graves' ophthalmopathy.

This rearrangement joins TRBV6-1 to TRBJ1-1, with 12 nucleotides matching TRBD1. Germline V lookup: CDR1 MNHNS, CDR2 SASEGT. The CDR3 consists of 17 residues. V was pared by 6 bases and J by 1 base, with 9 bases of the junction left unmatched. The CDR3 region is CASSPGTGGGTNTEAFF. CDR3 nucleotide sequence: TGTGCCAGCAGCCCCGGGACAGGGGGCGGCACGAACACTGAAGCTTTCTTT.

This clonotype has at least ten counts. The chain joins TRBV27 to TRBJ1-1, with D perhaps TRBD1 (6 bases). The V gene's germline CDR1 is MNHEY and CDR2 SMNVEV (reference sequence). This CDR3 contains 14 residues. Trimming took 8 bases from V and 0 from J, leaving 13 bases between them. CDR3: CASLPGAMNTEAFF. The CDR3, as DNA: TGTGCCAGCCTTCCGGGGGCTATGAACACTGAAGCTTTCTTT.

Many counts were recorded for this clonotype. Possible read error: a much larger clone is one base away. This rearrangement joins TRBV12-3 or TRBV12-4 to TRBJ2-5, with 7 bases lining up with TRBD2. The CDR3 contains 13 residues. CDR3 sequence: CASSYPGGETKYF. CDR3 sequence (DNA): TGTGCCAGCAGCTACCCGGGGGGAGAGACCAAGTACTTC.

With respect to this clonotype: Given a much more abundant clone one base away, this may be a read error. The chain carries TRBV20-1 and TRBJ2-2, with TRBD2 matching 12 bases. V shed 4 bases, J shed 7 bases, and the junction held 10 bases outside the gene matches. Per germline, CDR1 DFQATT and CDR2 SNEGSKA (reference sequence). The CDR3 spans 16 residues. DNA of the CDR3: TGCAGTGCTACGGGTACTAGCGGGGGGTCCCTCGGGGAGCTGTTTTTT. This sequence encodes CSATGTSGGSLGELFF.

This clonotype was observed at least ten times. The chain has TRBV12-3 or TRBV12-4 and TRBJ2-7; 8 nucleotides line up with TRBD1. This CDR3 spans 14 amino acids. Trimming removed 2 bases from V and 2 bases from J; junction bases left unmatched: 2. This chain's CDR3 is CASSLIQGAYEQYF. CDR3 DNA: TGTGCCAGCAGTTTAATACAGGGGGCCTACGAGCAGTACTTC.

This clonotype was counted many times. The chain carries TRBV12-3 or TRBV12-4 and TRBJ2-5, with D maybe TRBD1 (5 bases). The CDR3 is 14 residues long. With 5 bases removed from V and 0 bases from J, the gap between germline ends came to 10 bases. CDR3 in DNA: TGTGCCAGCAGTGGACGGACAAACCAAGAGACCCAGTACTTC. Protein product: CASSGRTNQETQYF.

This clonotype was detected ten times or more. The chain recombines TRBV6-5 with TRBJ2-7; 9 bases agree with TRBD2. CDR1 is MNHEY and CDR2 is SVGAGI in the germline V gene. The CDR3 is made up of 15 amino acids. V lost 0 bases, J lost 3 bases, and 3 bases stayed unmatched. The CDR3 sequence: CASSYSSGRFYEQYF. The DNA for the CDR3 is TGTGCCAGCAGTTACTCTAGCGGGAGATTCTACGAGCAGTACTTC.